Included here is one T cell receptor (beta chain) sequence, with context. The antigen is unknown. This sample is part of a study of OX40 agonist ivuxolimab in advanced cancers. Overall study findings and caveats: Expanded clones belonging to CD8+ T cells outnumbered, on average, those of CD4+.

Profiling relied on immunoSEQ multiplex PCR, and the TCRdb table lists in-frame clones only, not all of them. The sample has roughly 70,000 clones; 75% to 90% are singletons. The CDR3 runs 13 residues. Looked up from germline, CDR1 is LNHNV and CDR2 is YYDKDF (reference sequence). V was pared by 4 bases and J by 13 bases, with 7 bases of the junction left unmatched. Sequenced material: CD4+ or CD8+ T cells sorted from blood, taken in a trial of the OX40 agonist ivuxolimab. The chain employs TRBV15 and TRBJ1-6, with TRBD1 matching over 7 bases. The source of this sequence is an adult with an advanced solid tumor such as melanoma, head and neck, liver or kidney cancer. This chain's CDR3 is CATSKDRVSPLHF. The CDR3 DNA reads TGTGCCACCAGCAAAGACAGGGTCTCGCCCCTCCACTTT.